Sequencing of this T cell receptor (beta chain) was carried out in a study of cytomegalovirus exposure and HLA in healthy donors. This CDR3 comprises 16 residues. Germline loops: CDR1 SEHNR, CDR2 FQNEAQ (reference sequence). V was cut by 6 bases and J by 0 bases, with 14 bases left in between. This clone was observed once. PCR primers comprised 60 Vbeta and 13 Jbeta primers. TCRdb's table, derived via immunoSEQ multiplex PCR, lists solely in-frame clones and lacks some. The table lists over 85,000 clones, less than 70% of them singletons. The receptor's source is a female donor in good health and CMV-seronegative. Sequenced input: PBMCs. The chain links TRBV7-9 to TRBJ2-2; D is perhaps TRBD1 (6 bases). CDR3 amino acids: CASSPRGIPNTGELFF. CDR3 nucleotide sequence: TGTGCCAGCAGTCCGAGGGGGATACCGAACACCGGGGAGCTGTTTTTT.